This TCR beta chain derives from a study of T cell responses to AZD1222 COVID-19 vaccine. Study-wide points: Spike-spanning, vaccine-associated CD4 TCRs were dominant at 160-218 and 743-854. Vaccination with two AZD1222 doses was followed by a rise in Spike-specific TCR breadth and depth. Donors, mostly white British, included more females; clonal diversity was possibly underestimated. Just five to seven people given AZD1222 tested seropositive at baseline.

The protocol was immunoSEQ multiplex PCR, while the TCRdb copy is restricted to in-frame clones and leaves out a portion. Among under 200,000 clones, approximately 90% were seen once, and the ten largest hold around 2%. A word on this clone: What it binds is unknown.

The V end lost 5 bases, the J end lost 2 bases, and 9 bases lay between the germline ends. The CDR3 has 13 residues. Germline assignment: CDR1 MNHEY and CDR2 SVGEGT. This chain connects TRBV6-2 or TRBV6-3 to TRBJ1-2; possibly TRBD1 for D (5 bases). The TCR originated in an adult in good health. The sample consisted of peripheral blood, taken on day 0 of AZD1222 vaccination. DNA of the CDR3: TGTGCCAGCAGTGGATCAGGGAACTATGGCTACACCTTC. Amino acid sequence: CASSGSGNYGYTF.